This T cell receptor beta chain comes out of a study of identical twins. V was cut by 3 bases and J by 10 bases, with 21 bases left in between. The CDR3 is 14 amino acids. Germline V gives CDR1 DFQATT, CDR2 SNEGSKA (reference sequence). TCRdb recomputed calls from the 5' RACE reads with MiXCR, one row per CDR3 protein. The sample yields about 520,000 distinct CDR3 sequences, roughly 21% seen once. The same sample was also used in a study of T cells expressing NK-cell markers.

The sequencing input was CD4+ T cells sorted from blood. The chain links TRBV20-1 to TRBJ1-1; the D gene is possibly TRBD1 (6 bases). The source is a woman under 30 in good health. The CDR3 DNA reads as TGCAGTGCTAGGGCGGGTACAGGGTCGAGCGTAGCTTTCTTT. This gives the protein CSARAGTGSSVAFF.